These 7 T cell receptor beta chains originate from one sample sequenced in a study of cytomegalovirus exposure and HLA in healthy donors. The PCR was carried out with 60 Vbeta primers and 13 Jbeta primers. Repertoires were generated with immunoSEQ multiplex PCR, while TCRdb's copy carries only in-frame clones and drops some. The sample yields more than 150,000 clones, around 78% seen once. Material: PBMCs. The receptors shown here come from a woman in her fifties or sixties in good health and CMV-seropositive.

The chain uses TRBV6-6 and TRBJ1-5; D gene ambiguous. The CDR3 extends over 14 amino acids. Between the trimmed V and J ends, which lost 5 bases and 1 base, there was a span of 9 bases. CDR1 is MNHNY, CDR2 SVGAGI, per germline (reference sequence). CDR3: CASSRGDSNQPQHF. The CDR3 DNA reads as TGTGCCAGCAGTCGAGGTGACAGCAATCAGCCCCAGCATTTT.

This sequence joins TRBV4-1 and TRBJ2-2; TRBD1 agrees at 11 bases. Germline loops: CDR1 MGHRA, CDR2 YSYEKL. The CDR3 sequence is 16 residues long. After removal of 1 base from V and 9 bases from J, the junction contained 7 bases not matched to a gene. In nucleotides, the CDR3 is TGCGCCAGCAGCCAAGGGACAGGGGGCCCGTCCAGGGAGCTGTTTTTT. It specifies CASSQGTGGPSRELFF.

The chain couples TRBV11-2 to TRBJ1-6; TRBD1 matches at 8 bases. Per the germline V gene, CDR1 is SGHAT and CDR2 is FQNNGV. The CDR3 is 12 residues long. J lost 13 bases, V lost 2 bases, and 1 base had no gene match. CDR3: CASSLRDRPLHF. The CDR3 DNA reads as TGTGCCAGCAGCTTAAGGGACAGGCCCCTCCACTTT.

The sample holds a few counts of this clone. The J gene is TRBJ1-5, the V gene TRBV7-2; 7 bases are a match to TRBD1. Germline V lookup: CDR1 SGHTA, CDR2 FQGNSA. V shed 3 bases, J shed 1 base, and the junction held 6 bases outside the gene matches. The CDR3 consists of 16 residues. In DNA, the CDR3 is TGTGCCAGCAGCTTGGCGGCGGGACAGAGCAATCAGCCCCAGCATTTT. This translates into CASSLAAGQSNQPQHF. The full variable domain, its missing parts supplied by reference TRBV7-2 and TRBJ1-5, is GAGVSQSPSNKVTEKGKDVELRCDPISGHTALYWYRQSLGQGLEFLIYFQGNSAPDKSGLPSDRFSAERTGGSVSTLTIQRTQQEDSAVYLCASSLAAGQSNQPQHFGDGTRLSIL.

A note on this clone: Relative to the germline gene, one junction end is altered; a read error may explain this. J is TRBJ2-1 and V is TRBV7-7; D is uncertain. The CDR3 runs 13 residues. The germline CDR1 and CDR2 sequences are SSHAT and FNYEAQ (reference sequence). CDR3 in amino acids: CASSLGEYNEQFF. The CDR3 DNA reads TGTGCTAGCAGCTTAGGCGAATACAATGAGCAGTTCTTC.

This chain's CDR3 is CASSLDWEDTDTQYF. The DNA of the CDR3 is TGTGCCAGCTCACTGGACTGGGAAGACACAGATACGCAGTATTTT. The chain joins TRBV18 to TRBJ2-3; D might be TRBD2 (5 bases). Trimming cost V 4 bases and J 2 bases, with 13 bases left between them. This CDR3 is built from 15 residues. CDR1 is KGHSH, CDR2 LQKENI, per germline.

The CDR3 DNA follows: TGTGCCAGCAGCACGGGACAGGACACAGATACGCAGTATTTT. This translates into CASSTGQDTDTQYF. The chain employs TRBV6-6 and TRBJ2-3, with 8 bases lining up with TRBD1. Per the germline V gene, CDR1 is MNHNY and CDR2 is SVGAGI (reference sequence). After removal of 6 bases from V and 2 bases from J, the junction contained 4 bases not matched to a gene. This CDR3 has 14 amino acids.